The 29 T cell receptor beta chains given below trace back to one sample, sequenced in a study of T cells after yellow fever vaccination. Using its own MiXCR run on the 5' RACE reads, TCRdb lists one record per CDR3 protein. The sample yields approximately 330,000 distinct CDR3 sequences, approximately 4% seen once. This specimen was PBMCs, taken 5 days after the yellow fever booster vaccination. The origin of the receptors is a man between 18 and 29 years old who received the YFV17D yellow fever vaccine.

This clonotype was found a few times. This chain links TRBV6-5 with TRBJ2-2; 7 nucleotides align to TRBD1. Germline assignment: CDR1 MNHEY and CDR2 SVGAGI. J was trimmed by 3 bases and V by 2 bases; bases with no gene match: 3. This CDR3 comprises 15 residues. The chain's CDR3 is CASSYRGQYTGELFF. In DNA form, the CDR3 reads TGTGCCAGCAGTTACAGGGGACAGTACACCGGGGAGCTGTTTTTT.

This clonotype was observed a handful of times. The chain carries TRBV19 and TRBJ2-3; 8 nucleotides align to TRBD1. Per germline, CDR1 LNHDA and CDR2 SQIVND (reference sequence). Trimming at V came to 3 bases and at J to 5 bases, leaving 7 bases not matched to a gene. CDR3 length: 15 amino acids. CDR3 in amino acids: CASSIRQGQGDTQYF. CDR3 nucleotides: TGTGCCAGTAGTATCCGACAGGGGCAAGGAGATACGCAGTATTTT.

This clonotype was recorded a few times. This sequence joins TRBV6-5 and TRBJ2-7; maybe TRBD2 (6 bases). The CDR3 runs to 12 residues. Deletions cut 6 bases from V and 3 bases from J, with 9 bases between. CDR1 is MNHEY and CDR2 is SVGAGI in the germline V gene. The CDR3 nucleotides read TGTGCCAGCAGCGCGGGGAACTACGAGCAGTACTTC. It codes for CASSAGNYEQYF.

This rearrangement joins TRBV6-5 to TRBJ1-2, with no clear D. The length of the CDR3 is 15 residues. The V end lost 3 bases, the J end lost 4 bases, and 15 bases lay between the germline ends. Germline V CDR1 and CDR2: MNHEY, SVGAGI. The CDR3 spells CASSYSARGPYGYTF. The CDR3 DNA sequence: TGTGCCAGCAGTTATTCGGCACGAGGTCCCTATGGCTACACCTTC.

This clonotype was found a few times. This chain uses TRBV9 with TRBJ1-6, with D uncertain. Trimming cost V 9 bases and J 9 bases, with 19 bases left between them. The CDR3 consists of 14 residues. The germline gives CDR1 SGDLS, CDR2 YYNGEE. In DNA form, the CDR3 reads TGTGCCACCTCCCGACGGGGATTCGGTTCACCCCTCCACTTT. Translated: CATSRRGFGSPLHF.

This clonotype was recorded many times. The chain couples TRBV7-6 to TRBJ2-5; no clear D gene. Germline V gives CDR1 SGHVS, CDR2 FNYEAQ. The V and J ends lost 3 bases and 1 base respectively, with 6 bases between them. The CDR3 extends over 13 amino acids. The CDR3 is CASSLTLQETQYF. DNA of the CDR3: TGTGCCAGCAGCTTGACACTCCAAGAGACCCAGTACTTC.

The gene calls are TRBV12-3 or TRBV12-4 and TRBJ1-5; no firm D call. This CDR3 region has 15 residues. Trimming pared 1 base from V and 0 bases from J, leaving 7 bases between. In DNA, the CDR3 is TGTGCCAGCAGTTTAGGCTATTATAGCAATCAGCCCCAGCATTTT. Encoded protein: CASSLGYYSNQPQHF.

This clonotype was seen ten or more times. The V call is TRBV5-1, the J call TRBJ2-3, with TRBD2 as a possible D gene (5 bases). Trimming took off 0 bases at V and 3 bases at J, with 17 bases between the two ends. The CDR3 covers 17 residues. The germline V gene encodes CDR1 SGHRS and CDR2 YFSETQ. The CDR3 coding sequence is TGCGCCAGCAGCTTGGAATTATTCTTGAGGGTAACAGATACGCAGTATTTT. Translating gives CASSLELFLRVTDTQYF.

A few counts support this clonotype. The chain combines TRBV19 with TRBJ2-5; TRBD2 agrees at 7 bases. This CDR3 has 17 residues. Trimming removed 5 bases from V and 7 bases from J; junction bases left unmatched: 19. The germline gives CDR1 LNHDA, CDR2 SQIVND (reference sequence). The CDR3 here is CASSPGGIAVLGGTQYF. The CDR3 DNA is TGTGCCAGTAGTCCCGGGGGGATAGCGGTTCTGGGGGGGACCCAGTACTTC.

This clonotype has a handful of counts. The CDR3 loop is CASSFIGTAPTYNEQFF. In DNA, the CDR3 is TGCGCCAGCAGCTTTATCGGGACAGCTCCAACCTACAATGAGCAGTTCTTC. J is TRBJ2-1 and V is TRBV5-1; 7 bases are shared with TRBD1. V was clipped by 2 bases and J by 2 bases; unmatched bases: 10. CDR1 and CDR2 from the germline V gene are SGHRS and YFSETQ. The CDR3 consists of 17 residues. The whole variable domain, filled in from reference TRBV5-1 and TRBJ2-1, reads KAGVTQTPRYLIKTRGQQVTLSCSPISGHRSVSWYQQTPGQGLQFLFEYFSETQRNKGNFPGRFSGRQFSNSRSEMNVSTLELGDSALYLCASSFIGTAPTYNEQFFGPGTRLTVL.

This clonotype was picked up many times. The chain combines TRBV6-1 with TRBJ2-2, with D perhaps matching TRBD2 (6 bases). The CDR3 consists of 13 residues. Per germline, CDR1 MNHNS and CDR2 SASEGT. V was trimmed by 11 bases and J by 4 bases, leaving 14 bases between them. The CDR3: CAGGLGGTGELFF. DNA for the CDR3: TGTGCCGGGGGACTTGGGGGCACCGGGGAGCTGTTTTTT.

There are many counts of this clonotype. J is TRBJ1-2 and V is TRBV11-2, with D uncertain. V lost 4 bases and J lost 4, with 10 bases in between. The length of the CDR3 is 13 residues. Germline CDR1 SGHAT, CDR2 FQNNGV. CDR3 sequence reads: CASSSPGSYGYTF. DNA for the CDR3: TGTGCCAGCAGCTCCCCGGGTAGCTATGGCTACACCTTC.

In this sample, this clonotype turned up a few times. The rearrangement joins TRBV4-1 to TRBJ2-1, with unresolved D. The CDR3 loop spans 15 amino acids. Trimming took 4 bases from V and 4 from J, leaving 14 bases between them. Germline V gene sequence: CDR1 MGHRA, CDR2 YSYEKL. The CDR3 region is CASSRVYGRYNEQFF. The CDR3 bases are TGCGCCAGCAGCCGAGTGTACGGGCGGTACAATGAGCAGTTCTTC.

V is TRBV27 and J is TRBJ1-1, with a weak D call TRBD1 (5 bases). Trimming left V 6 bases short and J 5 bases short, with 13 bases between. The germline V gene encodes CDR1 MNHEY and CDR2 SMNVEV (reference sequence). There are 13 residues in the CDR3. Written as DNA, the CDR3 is TGTGCCAGCAGACCGATCGCAGGGACTGAAGCTTTCTTT. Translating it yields CASRPIAGTEAFF.

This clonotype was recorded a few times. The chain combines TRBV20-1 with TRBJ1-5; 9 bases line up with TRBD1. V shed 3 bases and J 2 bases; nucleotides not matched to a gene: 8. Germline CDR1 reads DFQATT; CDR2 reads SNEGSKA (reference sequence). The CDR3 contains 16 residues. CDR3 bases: TGCAGTGCTAGGACAGGGGGATCTGCTGGCAATCAGCCCCAGCATTTT. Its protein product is CSARTGGSAGNQPQHF.

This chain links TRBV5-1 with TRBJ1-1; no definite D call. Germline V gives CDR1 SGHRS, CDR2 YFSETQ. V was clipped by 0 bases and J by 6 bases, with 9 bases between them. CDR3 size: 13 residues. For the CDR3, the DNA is TGCGCCAGCAGCTTGGGCAGGTATGCTGAAGCTTTCTTT. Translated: CASSLGRYAEAFF.

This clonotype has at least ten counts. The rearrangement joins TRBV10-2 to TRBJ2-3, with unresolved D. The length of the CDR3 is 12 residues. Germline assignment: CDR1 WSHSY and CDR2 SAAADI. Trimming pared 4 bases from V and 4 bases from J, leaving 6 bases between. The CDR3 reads CASSVRADTQYF. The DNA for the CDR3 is TGCGCCAGCAGTGTCCGGGCAGATACGCAGTATTTT.

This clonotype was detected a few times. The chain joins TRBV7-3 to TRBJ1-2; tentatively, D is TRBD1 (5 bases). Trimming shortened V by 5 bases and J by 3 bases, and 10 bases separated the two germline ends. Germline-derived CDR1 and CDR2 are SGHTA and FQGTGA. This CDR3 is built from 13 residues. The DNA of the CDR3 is TGTGCCAGCAGCCCCGGGGCTTACTATGGCTACACCTTC. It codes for CASSPGAYYGYTF.

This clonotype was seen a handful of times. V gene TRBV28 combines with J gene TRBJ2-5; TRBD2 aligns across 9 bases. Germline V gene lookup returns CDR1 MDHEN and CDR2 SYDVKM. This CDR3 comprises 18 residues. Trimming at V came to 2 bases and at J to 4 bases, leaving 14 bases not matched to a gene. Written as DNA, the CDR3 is TGTGCCAGCAGTTTAGCGGGGGGGCCGAGGCTTATGCCAGAGACCCAGTACTTC. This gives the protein CASSLAGGPRLMPETQYF.

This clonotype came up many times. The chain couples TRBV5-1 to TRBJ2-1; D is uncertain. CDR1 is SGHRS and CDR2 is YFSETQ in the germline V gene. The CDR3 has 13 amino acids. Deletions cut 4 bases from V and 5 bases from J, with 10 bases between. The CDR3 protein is CASSHSPNNEQFF. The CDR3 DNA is TGCGCCAGCAGCCACAGCCCCAACAATGAGCAGTTCTTC.

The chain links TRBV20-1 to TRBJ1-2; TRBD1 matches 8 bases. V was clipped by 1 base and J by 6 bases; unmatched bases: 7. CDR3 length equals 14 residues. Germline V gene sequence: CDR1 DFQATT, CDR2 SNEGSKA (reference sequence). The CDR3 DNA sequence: TGCAGTGCTAGAGGACAGGGGTGGACCGATGGCTACACCTTC. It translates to CSARGQGWTDGYTF.

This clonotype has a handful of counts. The CDR3, as DNA: TGTGCCAGCAGCCAACCTCGGGGCGGGGGGCATCAAGAGACCCAGTACTTC. As protein: CASSQPRGGGHQETQYF. The V and J genes are TRBV6-5 and TRBJ2-5; 8 bases are shared with TRBD2. CDR1 MNHEY and CDR2 SVGAGI come from the germline V gene. Losses at the gene ends were 6 bases for V and 2 bases for J; bases not matched to a gene: 14. The CDR3 extends over 17 amino acids.

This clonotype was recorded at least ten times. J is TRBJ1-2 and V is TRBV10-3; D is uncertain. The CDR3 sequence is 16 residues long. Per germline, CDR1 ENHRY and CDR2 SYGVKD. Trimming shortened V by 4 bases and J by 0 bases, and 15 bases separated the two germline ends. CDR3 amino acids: CAISAGIPGANYGYTF. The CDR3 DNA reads TGTGCCATCAGTGCTGGGATCCCAGGAGCTAACTATGGCTACACCTTC.

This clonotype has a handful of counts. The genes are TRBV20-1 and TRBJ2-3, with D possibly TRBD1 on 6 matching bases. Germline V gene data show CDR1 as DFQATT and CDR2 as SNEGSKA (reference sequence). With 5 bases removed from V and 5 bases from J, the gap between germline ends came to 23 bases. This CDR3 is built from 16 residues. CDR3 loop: CSAPHRVRWVIDTQYF. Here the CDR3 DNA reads TGCAGTGCTCCCCACAGGGTGCGATGGGTGATAGATACGCAGTATTTT.

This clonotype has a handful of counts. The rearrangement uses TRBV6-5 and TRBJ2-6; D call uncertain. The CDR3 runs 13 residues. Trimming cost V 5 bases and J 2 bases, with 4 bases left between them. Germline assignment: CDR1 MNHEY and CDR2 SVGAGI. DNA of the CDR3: TGTGCCAGCAGTGAGGCTGGGGCCAACGTCCTGACTTTC. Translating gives CASSEAGANVLTF.

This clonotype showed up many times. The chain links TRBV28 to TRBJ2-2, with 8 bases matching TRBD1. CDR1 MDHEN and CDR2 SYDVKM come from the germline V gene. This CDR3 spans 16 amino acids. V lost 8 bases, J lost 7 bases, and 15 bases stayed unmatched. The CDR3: CASEGQAGGFVGELFF. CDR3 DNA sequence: TGTGCCAGCGAGGGGCAGGCAGGGGGCTTTGTCGGGGAGCTGTTTTTT.

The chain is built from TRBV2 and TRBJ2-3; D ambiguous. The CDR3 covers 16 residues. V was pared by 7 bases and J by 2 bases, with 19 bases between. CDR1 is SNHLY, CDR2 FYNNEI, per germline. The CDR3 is CASTGLAQISTDTQYF. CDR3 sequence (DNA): TGTGCCAGCACCGGCTTAGCCCAGATCTCCACAGATACGCAGTATTTT.

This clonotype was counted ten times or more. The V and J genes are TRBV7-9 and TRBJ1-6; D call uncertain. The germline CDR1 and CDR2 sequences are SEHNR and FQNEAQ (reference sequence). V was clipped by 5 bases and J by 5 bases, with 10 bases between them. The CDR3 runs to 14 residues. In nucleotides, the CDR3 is TGTGCCAGCAGCCAGATGGCAGATAATTCACCCCTCCACTTT. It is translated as CASSQMADNSPLHF.

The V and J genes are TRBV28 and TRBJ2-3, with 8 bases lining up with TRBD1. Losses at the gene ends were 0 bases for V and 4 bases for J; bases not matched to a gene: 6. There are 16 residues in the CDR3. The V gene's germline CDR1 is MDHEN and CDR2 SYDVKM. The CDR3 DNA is TGTGCCAGCAGTTTATGGACAGGGGATGGGGCAGATACGCAGTATTTT. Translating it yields CASSLWTGDGADTQYF.